This T cell receptor beta chain emerged from a study of CD8+ T cells in alopecia areata. Overall study results and limits: Although TCR sharing was seen in mice, sharing across patients was less clear, possibly for HLA-related reasons. Elevated clonality characterized lesional scalp relative to normal scalp, particularly in alopecia totalis/universalis.

This clone appeared a few times. Its antigen is unidentified. After isolation, RNA underwent reverse transcription to generate cDNA as the sequencing template. Clones were sequenced by immunoSEQ multiplex PCR, and TCRdb holds only the in-frame ones, with some missing. The sample has 95,000 to 150,000 clones, 47% seen once. The CDR3 runs to 12 residues. Trimming cost V 6 bases and J 4 bases, with 12 bases left between them. Germline V gene sequence: CDR1 SQVTM, CDR2 ANQGSEA. The V gene is TRBV29-1, the J gene TRBJ1-2, with D unresolved. The TCR was taken from a human donor with alopecia areata. Sequenced sample: NKG2D-low CD8+ T cells sorted from blood. Here the CDR3 reads CSVGGDVYGYTF. In DNA, the CDR3 is TGCAGCGTGGGTGGGGATGTCTATGGCTACACCTTC. Complete variable domain (other parts from reference TRBV29-1 and TRBJ1-2): SAVISQKPSRDICQRGTSLTIQCQVDSQVTMMFWYRQQPGQSLTLIATANQGSEATYESGFVIDKFPISRPNLTFSTLTVSNMSPEDSSIYLCSVGGDVYGYTFGSGTRLTVV.